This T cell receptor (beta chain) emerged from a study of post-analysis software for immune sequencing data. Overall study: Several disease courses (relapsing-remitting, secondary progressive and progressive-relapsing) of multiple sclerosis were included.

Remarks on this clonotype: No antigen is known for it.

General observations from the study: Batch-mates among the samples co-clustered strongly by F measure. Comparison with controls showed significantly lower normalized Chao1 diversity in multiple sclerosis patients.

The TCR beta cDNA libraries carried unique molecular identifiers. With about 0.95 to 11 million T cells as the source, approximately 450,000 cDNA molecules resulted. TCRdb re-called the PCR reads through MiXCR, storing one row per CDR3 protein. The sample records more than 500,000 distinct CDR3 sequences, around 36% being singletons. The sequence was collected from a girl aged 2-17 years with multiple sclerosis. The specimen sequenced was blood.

The CDR3 is CASSLGTVYTDTQYF. CDR3 DNA: TGCGCCAGCAGCTTGGGGACAGTATACACAGATACGCAGTATTTT. The V and J genes are TRBV5-1 and TRBJ2-3; possible D gene TRBD1, 6 bases. The CDR3 runs to 15 residues. Germline values: CDR1 SGHRS, CDR2 YFSETQ. Trimming pared 0 bases from V and 2 bases from J, leaving 10 bases between.